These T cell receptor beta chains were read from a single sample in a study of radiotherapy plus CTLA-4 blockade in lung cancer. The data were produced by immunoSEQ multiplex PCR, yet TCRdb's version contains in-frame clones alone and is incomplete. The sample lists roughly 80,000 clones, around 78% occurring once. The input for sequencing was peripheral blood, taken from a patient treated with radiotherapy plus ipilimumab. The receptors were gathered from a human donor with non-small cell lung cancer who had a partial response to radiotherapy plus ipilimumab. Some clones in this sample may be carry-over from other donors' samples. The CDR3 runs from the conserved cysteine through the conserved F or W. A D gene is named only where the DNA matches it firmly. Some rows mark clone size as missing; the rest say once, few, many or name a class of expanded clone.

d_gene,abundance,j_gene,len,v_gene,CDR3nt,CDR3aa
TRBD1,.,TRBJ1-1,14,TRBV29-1,TGCAGCGTCGTGGGACAGGGAATGAACACTGAAGCTTTCTTT,CSVVGQGMNTEAFF
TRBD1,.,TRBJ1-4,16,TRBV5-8,TGTGCCAGCAGCTCCGGGACAGGGTTTCATAATGAAAAACTGTTTTTT,CASSSGTGFHNEKLFF
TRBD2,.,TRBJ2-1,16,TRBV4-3,TGCGCCAGCAGCCAAGAGGGAGCGGGGGGCTTTAATGAGCAGTTCTTC,CASSQEGAGGFNEQFF
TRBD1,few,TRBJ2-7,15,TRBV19,TGTGCCAGTAGCCCCGGGACAGGGTCCACCTACGAGCAGTACTTC,CASSPGTGSTYEQYF
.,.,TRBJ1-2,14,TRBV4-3,TGCGCCAGCAGCCAAGGCAGCCACGCCGGGGGCTACACCTTC,CASSQGSHAGGYTF
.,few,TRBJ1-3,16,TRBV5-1,TGCGCCAGCAGCTTGGAGGGGGGGCGGACTGGAAACACCATATATTTT,CASSLEGGRTGNTIYF
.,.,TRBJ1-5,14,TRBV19,TGTGCCAGTAGTATCTCGGCAGGGAATCAGCCCCAGCATTTT,CASSISAGNQPQHF
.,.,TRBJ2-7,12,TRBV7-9,TGTGCCAGCAGCCCCACGGGCTACGAGCAGTACTTC,CASSPTGYEQYF
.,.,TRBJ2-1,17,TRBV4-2,TGTGCCAGCAGCCAAGATTTGGCTAGCCTACGATACAATGAGCAGTTCTTC,CASSQDLASLRYNEQFF
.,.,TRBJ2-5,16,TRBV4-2,TGTGCCAGCAGCCCGTTAGGGGCGCTCGGGCAAGAGACCCAGTACTTC,CASSPLGALGQETQYF
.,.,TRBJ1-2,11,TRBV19,TGTGCCAGTAAATCGGGAAATTTCCACACCTTC,CASKSGNFHTF
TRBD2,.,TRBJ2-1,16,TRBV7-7,TGTGCCAGCAGCTTGGATTTCGCAGCGGGAGCCAATGAGCAGTTCTTC,CASSLDFAAGANEQFF
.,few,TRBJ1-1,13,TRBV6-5,TGTGCCAGCAGTCCCCGCGGCAGCCGCACAGCTTTCTTT,CASSPRGSRTAFF
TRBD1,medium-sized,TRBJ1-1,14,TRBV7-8,TGTGCCAGCAGCTTACCAGGGGGGAACACTGAAGCTTTCTTT,CASSLPGGNTEAFF
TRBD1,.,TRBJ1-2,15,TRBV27,TGTGCCAGCAGAATATCCCGGGACAGGGGAGAAGGCTACACCTTC,CASRISRDRGEGYTF
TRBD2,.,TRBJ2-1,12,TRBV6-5,TGTGCCAGCAGTAGCGGGGGGGCTGAGCAGTTCTTC,CASSSGGAEQFF
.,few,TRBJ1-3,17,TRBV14,TGTGCCAGCAGCCAAGTTTGGCCTGCTTACTCTGGAAACACCATATATTTT,CASSQVWPAYSGNTIYF
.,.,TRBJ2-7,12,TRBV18,TGTGCCAGCTCAGCCGCTAGCTACGAGCAGTACTTC,CASSAASYEQYF
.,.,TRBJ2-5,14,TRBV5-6,TGTGCCAGCAGCACCGGGACATCGACTGGGACCCAGTACTTC,CASSTGTSTGTQYF
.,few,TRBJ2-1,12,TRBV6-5,TGTGCCAGCCACGACAATAAAAATGAGCAGTTCTTC,CASHDNKNEQFF
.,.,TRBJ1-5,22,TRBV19,TGTGCCAGTAGAGCCCCCCTGGGGGGTAGGGCAAACGGGGTTGGGCCTAATCAGCCCCAGCATTTT,CASRAPLGGRANGVGPNQPQHF
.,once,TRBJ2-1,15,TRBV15,TGTGCCACCAGCAGAGTGGGGGGAGGTATGGATGAGCAGTTCTTC,CATSRVGGGMDEQFF
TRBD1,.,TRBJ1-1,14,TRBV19,TGTGCCAGTAGTCAGGGACAGGGGAGGGCTGAAGCTTTCTTT,CASSQGQGRAEAFF
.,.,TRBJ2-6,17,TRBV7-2,TGTGCCAGCACCCGGACAGCCGTGGCCTCTGGGGCCAACGTCCTGACTTTC,CASTRTAVASGANVLTF
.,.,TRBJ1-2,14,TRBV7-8,TGTGCCAGCAGCTTAGCGCGGGGGTTCGCCGGCTACACCTTC,CASSLARGFAGYTF
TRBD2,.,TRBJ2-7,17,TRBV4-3,TGCGCCAGCAGCCGGGGGACTAGCGGGGGGCCGGGCTACGAGCAGTACTTC,CASSRGTSGGPGYEQYF
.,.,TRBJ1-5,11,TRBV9,TGTGCCAGCAGTGGAGATCAGCCCCAGCATTTT,CASSGDQPQHF
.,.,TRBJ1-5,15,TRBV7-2,TGTGCCAGCAGCTTAGGCTCAGGGACATATCAGCCCCAGCATTTT,CASSLGSGTYQPQHF
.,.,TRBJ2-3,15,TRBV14,TGTGCCAGCAGCCACGTCAGGGAAGTCCTGGATACGCAGTATTTT,CASSHVREVLDTQYF
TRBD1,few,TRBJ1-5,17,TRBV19,TGTGCCAGTAGTCCCGCCGGACAGGGGCGAGGGAGGCAGCCCCAGCATTTT,CASSPAGQGRGRQPQHF
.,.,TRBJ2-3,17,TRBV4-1,TGCGCCAGCAGCCCGCAGCTTGGGGGGGGCCGGACAGATACGCAGTATTTT,CASSPQLGGGRTDTQYF
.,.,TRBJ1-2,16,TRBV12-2,TGTGCAAGTCGCCCACCGCCACGGACTGAGGGTTATGGCTACACCTTC,CASRPPPRTEGYGYTF
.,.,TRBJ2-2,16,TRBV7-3,TGTGCCAGCAGCTTAATGTCGCAGGGGAGCACCGGGGAGCTGTTTTTT,CASSLMSQGSTGELFF
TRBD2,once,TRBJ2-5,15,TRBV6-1,TGTGCCAGCAGATCTAGCGGGGGGCCCGAAGGGACCCAGTACTTC,CASRSSGGPEGTQYF
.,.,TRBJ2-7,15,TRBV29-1,TGCAGCGTTGAAGATCCGACAGGCGTCTCCTACGAGCAGTACTTC,CSVEDPTGVSYEQYF
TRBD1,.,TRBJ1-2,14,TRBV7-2,TGTGCCAGCAGCCCGGGACAGGGTAACTATGGCTACACCTTC,CASSPGQGNYGYTF
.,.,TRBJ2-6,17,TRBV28,TGTGCCAGCAGTTCCTTAGGGGGAGATTCTGGGGCCAACGTCCTGACTTTC,CASSSLGGDSGANVLTF
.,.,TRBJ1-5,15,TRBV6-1,TGTGCCAGCAGTGGAGGGCCCTTGGCCAATCAGCCCCAGCATTTT,CASSGGPLANQPQHF
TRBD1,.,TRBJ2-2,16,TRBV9,TGTGCCAGCAGCTTCTTGACAGGACAGGGAGCCGGGGAGCTGTTTTTT,CASSFLTGQGAGELFF
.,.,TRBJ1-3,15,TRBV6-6,TGTGCCACCCAAGAACGGGTCAGCTCTGGAAACACCATATATTTT,CATQERVSSGNTIYF